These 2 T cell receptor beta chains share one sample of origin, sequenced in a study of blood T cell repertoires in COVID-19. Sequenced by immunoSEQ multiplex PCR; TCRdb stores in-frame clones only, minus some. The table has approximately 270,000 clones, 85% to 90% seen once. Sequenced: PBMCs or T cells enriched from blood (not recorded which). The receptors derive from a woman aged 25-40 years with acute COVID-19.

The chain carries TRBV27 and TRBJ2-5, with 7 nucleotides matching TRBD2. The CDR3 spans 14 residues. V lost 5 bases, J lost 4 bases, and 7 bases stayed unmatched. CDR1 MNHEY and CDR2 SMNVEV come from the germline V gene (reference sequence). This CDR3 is CASSAPGGLETQYF. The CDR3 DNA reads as TGTGCCAGCAGTGCCCCGGGAGGTCTAGAGACCCAGTACTTC.

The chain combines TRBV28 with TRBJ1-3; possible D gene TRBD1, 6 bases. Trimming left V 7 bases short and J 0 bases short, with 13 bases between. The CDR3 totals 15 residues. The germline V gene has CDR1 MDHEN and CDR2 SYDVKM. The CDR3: CASMTGTHSGNTIYF. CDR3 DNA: TGTGCCAGCATGACAGGCACCCACTCTGGAAACACCATATATTTT. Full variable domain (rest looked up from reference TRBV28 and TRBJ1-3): DVKVTQSSRYLVKRTGEKVFLECVQDMDHENMFWYRQDPGLGLRLIYFSYDVKMKEKGDIPEGYSVSREKKERFSLILESASTNQTSMYLCASMTGTHSGNTIYFGEGSWLTVV.